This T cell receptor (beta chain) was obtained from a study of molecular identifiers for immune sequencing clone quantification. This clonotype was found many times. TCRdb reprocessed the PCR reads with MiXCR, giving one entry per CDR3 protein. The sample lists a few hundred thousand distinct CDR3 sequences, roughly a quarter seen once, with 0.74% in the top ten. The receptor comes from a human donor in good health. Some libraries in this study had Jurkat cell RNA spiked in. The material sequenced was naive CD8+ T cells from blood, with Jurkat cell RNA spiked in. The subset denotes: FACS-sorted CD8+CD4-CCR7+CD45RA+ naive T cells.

The CDR3 spells CASSSQGYEQFF. As DNA, the CDR3 is TGTGCCAGCAGTTCCCAGGGTTATGAGCAGTTCTTC. The chain employs TRBV12-3 or TRBV12-4 and TRBJ2-1; the D gene is possibly TRBD1 (5 bases). The CDR3 consists of 12 residues. With 4 bases removed from V and 8 bases from J, the gap between germline ends came to 9 bases.